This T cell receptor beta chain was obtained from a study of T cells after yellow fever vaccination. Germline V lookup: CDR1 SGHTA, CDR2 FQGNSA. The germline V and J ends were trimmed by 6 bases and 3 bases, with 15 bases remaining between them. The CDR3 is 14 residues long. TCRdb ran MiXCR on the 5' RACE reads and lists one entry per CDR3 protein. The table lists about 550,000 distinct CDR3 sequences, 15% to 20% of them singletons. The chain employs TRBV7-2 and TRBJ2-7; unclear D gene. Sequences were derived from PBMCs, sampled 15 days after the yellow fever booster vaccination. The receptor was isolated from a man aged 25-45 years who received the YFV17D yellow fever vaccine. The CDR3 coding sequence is TGTGCCAGCAGGGAAGGTGGGTCCTTCTACGAGCAGTACTTC. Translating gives CASREGGSFYEQYF.